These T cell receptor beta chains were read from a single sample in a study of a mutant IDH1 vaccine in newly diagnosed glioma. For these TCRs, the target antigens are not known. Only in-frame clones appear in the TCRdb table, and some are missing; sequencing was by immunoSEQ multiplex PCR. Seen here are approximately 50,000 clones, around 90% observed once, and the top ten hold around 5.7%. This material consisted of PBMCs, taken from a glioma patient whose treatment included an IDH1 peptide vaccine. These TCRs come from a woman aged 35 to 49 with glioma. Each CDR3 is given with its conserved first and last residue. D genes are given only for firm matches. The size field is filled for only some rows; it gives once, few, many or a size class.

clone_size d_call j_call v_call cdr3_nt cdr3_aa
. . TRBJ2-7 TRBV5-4 TGTGCCAGCAGCTTGCCCGGGACGGGAGAGCAGTACTTC CASSLPGTGEQYF
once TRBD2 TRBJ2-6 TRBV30 TGTGCCTGGCAATCGGGACTAGCTGGGGCCAACGTCCTGACTTTC CAWQSGLAGANVLTF
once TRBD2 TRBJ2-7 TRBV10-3 TGTGCCATTACACCGGGGGGGCATTGGGGCGAGCAGTACTTC CAITPGGHWGEQYF
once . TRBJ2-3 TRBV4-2 TGTGCCAGCAGCAGGATTTTCCTACTCGGGCTCAACACAGATACGCAGTATTTT CASSRIFLLGLNTDTQYF
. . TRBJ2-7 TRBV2 TGTGCCACCGCGCTGGGGACTCGTGCGGAGCAGTACTTC CATALGTRAEQYF
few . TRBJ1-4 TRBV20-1 TGCAGTGCTCGAGTTAGGGGGAAACTGTTTTTT CSARVRGKLFF
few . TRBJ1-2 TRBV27 TGTGCCAGCAGGAAGGGCGGTGGGGTCGCCTATGGCTACACCTTC CASRKGGGVAYGYTF
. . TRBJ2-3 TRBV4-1 TGCGCCAGCAGCCAAGCCCTAGGCTCTAGCACAGATACGCAGTATTTT CASSQALGSSTDTQYF
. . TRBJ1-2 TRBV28 TGTGCCAGCAGTTTGGGGGCCCTCTACAGAGGCTACACCTTC CASSLGALYRGYTF
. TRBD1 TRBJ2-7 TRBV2 TGTGCCAGCAAGTTGGACAGGGACGAGCAGTACTTC CASKLDRDEQYF
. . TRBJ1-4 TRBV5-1 TGCGCCAGCAGAGGGTTAACTAATGAAAAACTGTTTTTT CASRGLTNEKLFF
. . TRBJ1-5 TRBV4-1 TGCGCCAGCAGCCAAGCCCCGGGGCAGCCCCAGCATTTT CASSQAPGQPQHF
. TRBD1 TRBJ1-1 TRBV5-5 TGTGCCAGCAGCTTCGGACAGGGCTCTGAAGCTTTCTTT CASSFGQGSEAFF
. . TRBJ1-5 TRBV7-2 TGTGCCAGCAGCTTACGGGGGACGGGGGCGAGGCAGCCCCAGCATTTT CASSLRGTGARQPQHF
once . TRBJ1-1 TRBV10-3 TGTGCCATCAGTGAGCGCCAGGAGAGCACTGAAGCTTTCTTT CAISERQESTEAFF
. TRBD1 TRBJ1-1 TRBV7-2 TGTGCCAGCAGCGAACAGGGGTACACTGAAGCTTTCTTT CASSEQGYTEAFF
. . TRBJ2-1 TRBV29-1 TGCAGCGCCGGGACCTCACCCTACAATGAGCAGTTCTTC CSAGTSPYNEQFF
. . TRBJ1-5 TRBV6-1 TGTGCCAGCAGTGGGGGATGGCAGCCCCAGCATTTT CASSGGWQPQHF
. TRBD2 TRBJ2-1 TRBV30 TGTGCCTGGAGTGTCCTAGCGGGAGGATACAATGAGCAGTTCTTC CAWSVLAGGYNEQFF
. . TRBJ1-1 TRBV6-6 TGTGCCAGCAGCTTCCCTAGGGGGTACCCTGAAGCTTTCTTT CASSFPRGYPEAFF
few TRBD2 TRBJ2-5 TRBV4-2 TGTGCCAGCAGCCAAGGTGGACTAGCTCGGGAGACCCAGTACTTC CASSQGGLARETQYF
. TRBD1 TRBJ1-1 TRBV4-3 TGCGCCAGCAGCCCCCAAATCAGGGGGTCGGCGTTGAACACTGAAGCTTTCTTT CASSPQIRGSALNTEAFF
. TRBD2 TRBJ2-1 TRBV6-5 TGTGCCAGCAGTTTCGTAGCGGGAGGGCCCTCCAATGAGCAGTTCTTC CASSFVAGGPSNEQFF
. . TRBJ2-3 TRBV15 TGTGCCACCAGCAGAGATTGGAGTGATACGCAGTATTTT CATSRDWSDTQYF
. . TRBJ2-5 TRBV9 TGTGCCAGCAGCGTAGGGGGGAAGACCCAGTACTTC CASSVGGKTQYF
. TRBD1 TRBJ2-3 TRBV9 TGTGCCAGCAGCGCCCACCGACAGGGGAGCACAGATACGCAGTATTTT CASSAHRQGSTDTQYF
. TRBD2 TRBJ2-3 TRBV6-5 TGTGCCAGCAGCCAGCGGGGGGGATCGGATACGCAGTATTTT CASSQRGGSDTQYF
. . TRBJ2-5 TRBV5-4 TGTGCCAGCAGCTTGCGGACAAACCAAGAGACCCAGTACTTC CASSLRTNQETQYF
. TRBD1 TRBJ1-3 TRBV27 TGTGCCAGCAGTCCCACCGGGACAGGGCCCTCTGGAAACACCATATATTTT CASSPTGTGPSGNTIYF
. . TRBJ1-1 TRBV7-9 TGTGCCTCACAGGAGGGCAACACTGAAGCTTTCTTT CASQEGNTEAFF
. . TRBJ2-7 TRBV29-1 TGCAGCGTTGAAGAGCCAGGGAACTACGAGCAGTACTTC CSVEEPGNYEQYF
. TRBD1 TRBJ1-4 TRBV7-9 TGTGCCAGCAGCCGGGACAGATCGAATGAAAAACTGTTTTTT CASSRDRSNEKLFF
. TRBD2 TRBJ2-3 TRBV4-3 TGCGCCAGCAGCCAAGATGGGACTAGCGGGTTGCAGTATTTT CASSQDGTSGLQYF
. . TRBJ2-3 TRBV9 TGTGCCAGCAGCGTAGGTGAGGGGCGGACAGATACGCAGTATTTT CASSVGEGRTDTQYF
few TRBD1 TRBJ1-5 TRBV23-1 TGCGCCAGCAGTCAATCCCCGCAGGGGGATCAGCCCCAGCATTTT CASSQSPQGDQPQHF
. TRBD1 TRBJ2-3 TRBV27 TGTGCCAGCAGTGACGGGACAGGGGGCACAGATACGCAGTATTTT CASSDGTGGTDTQYF
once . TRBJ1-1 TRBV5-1 TGCGCCAGCAGCTTGGGGGGATTTAACACTGAAGCTTTCTTT CASSLGGFNTEAFF
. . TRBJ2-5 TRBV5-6 TGTGCCAGCAGCCTGGGGTGGAGGGCAGAGACCCAGTACTTC CASSLGWRAETQYF
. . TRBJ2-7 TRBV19 TGTGCCAGCTCCACTTCCGGGACGAGTTACGAGCAGTACTTC CASSTSGTSYEQYF
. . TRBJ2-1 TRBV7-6 TGTGCCAGCAGCCCAACTGTCCGGGTTGGGGATGAGCAGTTCTTC CASSPTVRVGDEQFF
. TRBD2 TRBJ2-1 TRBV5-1 TGCGCCAGCAGTAGGGCTAGCGGGCTGTACAATGAGCAGTTCTTC CASSRASGLYNEQFF
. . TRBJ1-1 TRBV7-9 TGTGCCAGCAGACCCCGGGACTTTGCTGAAGCTTTCTTT CASRPRDFAEAFF
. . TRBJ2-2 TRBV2 TGTGCCAGCAGCGCCGTTTCAGTTCGTAACACCGGGGAGCTGTTTTTT CASSAVSVRNTGELFF
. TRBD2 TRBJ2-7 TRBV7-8 TGTGCCAGCAGCTTAGAAGCGGGAGCTTACGAGCAGTACTTC CASSLEAGAYEQYF